The following is a TCR beta chain sequence with its context. The same CDR3 also results from other DNA sequences found in this sample. Germline CDR1 reads SGHNT; CDR2 reads YENEEA. Trimming took off 6 bases at V and 1 base at J, with 9 bases between the two ends. The CDR3 spans 13 residues. The data were taken from a study of blood T cell repertoires in COVID-19. For the study at large: From the United States, Italy and Spain came samples of acute and convalescent COVID-19. T cells, B-cell-depleted T cells, or PBMCs provided the cDNA or gDNA that served as material.

Those enrolled in Seattle joined during active infection and were followed longitudinally afterward. Study processing details: Estimated nucleated cell counts came from reference gene primer amplification. Generated by immunoSEQ multiplex PCR, the TCRdb table keeps only in-frame clones and is missing some. V and J calls and clone size are given by that table; D and trimming were obtained from the DNA. The profile shows about 250,000 clones, approximately 85% of them singletons. The source of this sequence is a human donor with COVID-19, enrolled during active disease. The donor label of this sample is uncertain. The rearrangement links TRBV11-3 to TRBJ1-1, with D possibly being TRBD1 (5 bases). The sequenced sample consisted of peripheral blood. The CDR3 DNA reads as TGTGCCAGCAGTCTCGACAGGAACACTGAAGCTTTCTTT. It encodes CASSLDRNTEAFF.